One and the same sample provided the 8 T cell receptor beta chains below, sequenced in a study of T cell repertoires in cytomegalovirus infection (dated by TCRdb to between 2018 and 2021). The run used an Illumina HiSeq 1500. TCRdb trimmed public reads at Q25 via fastp, called clones via MiXCR and kept in-frame beta chains. Rows are unified per CDR3 protein, each entry keeping the most common DNA and genes. The sample profile shows under 850,000 distinct CDR3 sequences; roughly a third of them were found once. More than 2.5% of the sample is in the top ten clones. The sample consisted of PBMCs. The receptor set was obtained from a human donor in good health (CMV status not recorded). Some clones in this sample may be carry-over from other donors' samples.

The V gene is TRBV7-9, the J gene TRBJ2-5, with a weak D call TRBD2 (5 bases). Per germline, CDR1 SEHNR and CDR2 FQNEAQ (reference sequence). This CDR3 has 14 residues. The V end lost 1 base, the J end lost 2 bases, and 8 bases lay between the germline ends. CDR3 sequence reads: CASSLVRGQETQYF. Written as DNA, the CDR3 is TGTGCCAGCAGCTTAGTACGGGGTCAAGAGACCCAGTACTTC.

The rearrangement links TRBV5-1 to TRBJ2-7, with 9 bases identical to TRBD1. CDR3 size: 15 residues. Germline values: CDR1 SGHRS, CDR2 YFSETQ. The V gene end was trimmed by 5 bases and the J gene end by 5 bases; junction bases not matched to a gene: 11. In nucleotides, the CDR3 is TGCGCCAGCAGGCTATCCGGGACAGGGAACCACGAGCAGTACTTC. Its protein is CASRLSGTGNHEQYF.

The CDR3 loop is CASSLTGGNYGYTF. CDR3 coding DNA: TGCGCCAGCAGCTTAACTGGCGGAAACTATGGCTACACCTTC. The chain has TRBV5-1 and TRBJ1-2; D is unclear. Trimming stripped 2 bases from V and 2 bases from J, with 10 bases between. The germline gives CDR1 SGHRS, CDR2 YFSETQ. The CDR3 has 14 residues.

A word on this clonotype: This CDR3 fails to terminate in the conserved phenylalanine or tryptophan, so it likely reflects a read error. The V and J genes are TRBV6-6 and TRBJ2-1; the match to TRBD2 covers 7 bases. The CDR3 contains 17 residues. The germline gives CDR1 MNHNY, CDR2 SVGAGI (reference sequence). V lost 0 bases to trimming and J lost 1 base; unmatched junction nucleotides: 6. The CDR3 sequence: CASSYSGGAGSYNEQFL. Here the CDR3 DNA reads TGTGCCAGCAGTTACTCGGGAGGGGCCGGTTCCTACAATGAGCAGTTCTTA.

This sequence joins TRBV11-2 and TRBJ2-3; D is ambiguous. The length of the CDR3 is 15 residues. CDR1 is SGHAT and CDR2 is FQNNGV in the germline V gene. V lost 1 base and J 2 bases, leaving 10 bases between the germline ends. CDR3 nucleotide sequence: TGTGCCAGCAGCTTAGGAGTCAGCTACACAGATACGCAGTATTTT. Its translation: CASSLGVSYTDTQYF. The complete variable domain, with remaining parts taken from reference TRBV11-2 and TRBJ2-3, reads EAGVAQSPRYKIIEKRQSVAFWCNPISGHATLYWYQQILGQGPKLLIQFQNNGVVDDSQLPKDRFSAERLKGVDSTLKIQPAKLEDSAVYLCASSLGVSYTDTQYFGPGTRLTVL.

This clonotype has a count of ten or more. The chain carries TRBV7-8 and TRBJ2-7; D tentatively reads TRBD1 or TRBD2 (6 bases each). The CDR3 is made up of 14 amino acids. V was pared by 1 base and J by 5 bases, with 12 bases between. The germline gives CDR1 SGHVS, CDR2 FQNEAQ. The CDR3 bases are TGTGCCAGCAGCTTAGATCCGGGGGCGAACGAGCAGTACTTC. Encoded protein: CASSLDPGANEQYF.

As regards this clonotype: A much larger clone sits a single nucleotide away, making a read error possible. This CDR3 is CASSLDVTQYF. The CDR3 nucleotides read TGTGCCAGCAGCTTAGATGTGACCCAGTACTTC. The J gene is TRBJ2-5, the V gene TRBV7-9; no clear D gene. The CDR3 is 11 amino acids. V was cut by 1 base and J by 7 bases, with 4 bases left in between. Germline-derived CDR1 and CDR2 are SEHNR and FQNEAQ (reference sequence).

In its sample, this clonotype was seen a few times. This sequence joins TRBV6-8 and TRBJ1-4, with a tentative D call TRBD1 (5 bases). The CDR3 sequence is 16 residues long. Trimming removed 6 bases at V and 5 bases at J, with 19 bases between. The germline V gene encodes CDR1 MNHGY and CDR2 SAAAGT. This chain's CDR3 is CASRRRGGGENEKLFF. CDR3 in DNA: TGTGCCAGCAGACGTCGCGGGGGGGGGGAAAATGAAAAACTGTTTTTT.